The rows below give T cell receptor beta chains drawn from one sample of a study of cytomegalovirus exposure and HLA in healthy donors. The repertoire was sequenced with immunoSEQ multiplex PCR; TCRdb's copy has only in-frame clones and lacks some. The table includes under 250,000 clones, roughly 77% detected once. Sequenced sample: PBMCs. These receptor sequences come from a woman aged 25 to 39 in good health and CMV-seronegative. The CDR3 runs from the conserved cysteine through the conserved F or W. The D gene is left open where the match is weak. The size entry is marked missing in some rows and otherwise reads once, few, many or a size class.

d_gene,abundance,v_gene,j_gene,CDR3aa,CDR3nt
TRBD1,.,TRBV10-3,TRBJ2-7,CAISEPRGLTYEQYF,TGTGCCATCAGTGAACCCAGGGGGCTTACCTACGAGCAGTACTTC
.,.,TRBV6-1,TRBJ1-1,CASSEAGLNTEAFF,TGTGCCAGCAGCGAAGCGGGGCTGAACACTGAAGCTTTCTTT
TRBD2,.,TRBV4-2,TRBJ2-1,CASSPSRGSIHNEQFF,TGTGCCAGCAGCCCTTCGCGCGGGAGTATCCACAATGAGCAGTTCTTC
.,.,TRBV9,TRBJ2-1,CASSRLGTTLMYNEQFF,TGTGCCAGCAGCCGTCTCGGGACAACTTTAATGTACAATGAGCAGTTCTTC
TRBD2,.,TRBV4-2,TRBJ2-4,CASSLDSGSSENIQYF,TGTGCCAGCAGCCTCGATAGCGGGAGTTCCGAAAACATTCAGTACTTC
.,.,TRBV9,TRBJ2-7,CASSVYEGEQYF,TGTGCCAGCAGCGTATATGAGGGCGAGCAGTACTTC
.,.,TRBV29-1,TRBJ1-5,CSVDSGLGEPQHF,TGCAGCGTTGACAGCGGACTTGGGGAGCCCCAGCATTTT
.,.,TRBV7-2,TRBJ1-2,CASSSLPLPTYGYTF,TGTGCCAGCAGCTCGCTCCCTCTTCCTACCTATGGCTACACCTTC
TRBD1,.,TRBV6-1,TRBJ1-1,CASTVGRQGMVAFF,TGTGCCAGCACGGTTGGAAGACAGGGGATGGTGGCTTTCTTT
.,.,TRBV18,TRBJ1-5,CASSLTDSLRGQPQHF,TGTGCCAGCTCACTGACGGACAGTCTAAGAGGTCAGCCCCAGCATTTT
.,.,TRBV5-4,TRBJ1-1,CASSLAAGSPEAFF,TGTGCCAGCAGCTTGGCTGCAGGGTCCCCTGAAGCTTTCTTT
.,.,TRBV28,TRBJ2-1,CASSLLGVYNEQFF,TGTGCCAGCAGTTTATTGGGCGTATACAATGAGCAGTTCTTC
TRBD2,.,TRBV6-1,TRBJ2-1,CASAKSSGSYNEQFF,TGTGCCAGCGCCAAGTCTAGCGGCTCCTACAATGAGCAGTTCTTC
.,.,TRBV7-2,TRBJ2-7,CASSPLTGRTYEQYF,TGTGCCAGCAGCCCTCTGACAGGTCGAACCTACGAGCAGTACTTC
TRBD1,once,TRBV15,TRBJ1-3,CATGQGSGNTIYF,TGTGCCACCGGACAGGGCTCTGGAAACACCATATATTTT
.,.,TRBV30,TRBJ2-1,CAWSGGGSGSYNEQFF,TGTGCCTGGAGTGGCGGCGGGTCGGGTTCCTACAATGAGCAGTTCTTC
.,.,TRBV30,TRBJ2-3,CAWSFSGSTDTQYF,TGTGCCTGGAGTTTTAGCGGAAGCACAGATACGCAGTATTTT
.,.,TRBV6-5,TRBJ1-2,CASKAQFNYGYTF,TGTGCCAGCAAGGCACAGTTCAACTATGGCTACACCTTC
.,.,TRBV5-6,TRBJ2-7,CASSLGNYEQYF,TGTGCCAGCAGCTTGGGTAACTACGAGCAGTACTTC
TRBD1,once,TRBV6-1,TRBJ1-4,CASSANRGANEKLFF,TGTGCCAGCAGTGCAAACAGGGGGGCTAATGAAAAACTGTTTTTT
TRBD1,.,TRBV19,TRBJ1-5,CASSTLKDRLQRSNQPQHF,TGTGCCAGTAGTACCCTAAAGGACAGGTTGCAGAGGAGCAATCAGCCCCAGCATTTT
.,.,TRBV28,TRBJ1-1,CASSTHQGTEAFF,TGTGCCAGCAGTACCCACCAGGGAACTGAAGCTTTCTTT
TRBD1,few,TRBV5-6,TRBJ1-2,CASSRGGTGFYGYTF,TGTGCCAGCAGCCGAGGGGGGACAGGGTTCTATGGCTACACCTTC
.,.,TRBV5-1,TRBJ2-7,CASSVGTGGYEQYF,TGCGCCAGCAGCGTAGGCACAGGTGGCTACGAGCAGTACTTC
.,.,TRBV2,TRBJ2-5,CASSTGPQRAQYF,TGTGCCAGCAGCACGGGCCCTCAGCGGGCCCAGTACTTC
TRBD2,.,TRBV9,TRBJ2-1,CASSVVAGVNYNEQFF,TGTGCCAGCAGCGTAGTAGCGGGAGTTAACTACAATGAGCAGTTCTTC
.,once,TRBV30,TRBJ1-2,CASRRSGGTAYGYTF,TGTGCCTCCCGCCGCTCGGGAGGCACCGCCTATGGCTACACCTTC
.,.,TRBV19,TRBJ1-5,CASSLRGGLKQPQHF,TGTGCCAGTAGTCTAAGGGGGGGGTTGAAACAGCCCCAGCATTTT
.,.,TRBV6-6,TRBJ2-1,CASSSTFWNEQFF,TGTGCCAGCAGTTCGACTTTCTGGAATGAGCAGTTCTTC
TRBD2,.,TRBV27,TRBJ2-2,CASSSGGIANTGELFF,TGTGCCAGCAGCTCGGGGGGGATAGCGAACACCGGGGAGCTGTTTTTT
TRBD1,once,TRBV30,TRBJ1-2,CAWTYPGGQGRGYGYTF,TGTGCCTGGACCTACCCCGGGGGACAGGGAAGGGGCTATGGCTACACCTTC
.,.,TRBV6-1,TRBJ1-1,CAVRLGLRTEAFF,TGTGCCGTCAGACTGGGACTCCGGACTGAAGCTTTCTTT
TRBD1,.,TRBV15,TRBJ2-1,CATSRGGTAKPNEQFF,TGTGCCACCAGCAGAGGGGGGACAGCCAAGCCTAATGAGCAGTTCTTC
TRBD1,.,TRBV6-6,TRBJ1-2,CASSYGGQGEGGYTF,TGTGCCAGCAGTTACGGGGGACAGGGGGAGGGAGGCTACACCTTC
.,.,TRBV28,TRBJ2-7,CASSGGYGFEQYF,TGTGCCAGCAGTGGGGGGTATGGGTTCGAGCAGTACTTC
TRBD2,.,TRBV5-1,TRBJ2-7,CASSLLVPSGGRGLYEQYF,TGCGCCAGCAGCTTGTTGGTCCCTAGCGGGGGCCGGGGGCTATACGAGCAGTACTTC
TRBD2,few,TRBV18,TRBJ2-7,CASSPRGTRSYEQYF,TGTGCCAGCTCACCACGGGGGACTAGGTCCTACGAGCAGTACTTC
TRBD1,.,TRBV6-1,TRBJ1-2,CASSQGQNYGYTF,TGTGCCAGCAGTCAGGGACAGAACTATGGCTACACCTTC
TRBD1,once,TRBV30,TRBJ2-7,CAWSTTGPIYEQYF,TGTGCCTGGAGCACGACAGGGCCCATCTACGAGCAGTACTTC
.,.,TRBV7-3,TRBJ2-3,CASSLQGMSTDTQYF,TGTGCCAGCAGCTTGCAGGGAATGAGCACAGATACGCAGTATTTT
.,.,TRBV6-4,TRBJ1-2,CASSEGRNYGYTF,TGTGCCAGCAGTGAGGGGCGTAACTATGGCTACACCTTC
TRBD1,.,TRBV29-1,TRBJ2-3,CSVGGQSTDTQYF,TGCAGCGTTGGGGGACAGTCCACAGATACGCAGTATTTT